The rows below give T cell receptor beta chains drawn from one sample of a study of blood T cells in healthy people across ages. MiXCR was run by TCRdb on the 5' RACE reads, yielding one entry per CDR3 protein. The sample consists of around 400,000 distinct CDR3 sequences, 45% to 65% of them appearing once. Sequencing input: blood. Source of these receptors: a man aged 55 to 70 in good health. CDR3s include the opening cysteine and the closing phenylalanine or tryptophan. Each record gives: clone size, CDR3 length, V gene, J gene, D gene, CDR3 DNA, CDR3 protein. D genes are given only for firm matches. Some rows have no size entry. The others give once, few or many, or a class for an expanded clone.

>-|14|TRBV10-3|TRBJ1-6|TRBD1
TGTGCCATCGGACAGGGGGCTCCTAATTCACCCCTCCACTTT
CAIGQGAPNSPLHF
>-|16|TRBV6-1|TRBJ2-2|-
TGTGCCAGCAGTGCCTTCCCGGGGGCGGGTACCGGGGAGCTGTTTTTT
CASSAFPGAGTGELFF
>once|15|TRBV4-3|TRBJ2-5|-
TGCGCCAGCAGCCCCGTGTGGCAGCTCCAAGAGACCCAGTACTTC
CASSPVWQLQETQYF
>-|13|TRBV10-3|TRBJ1-2|TRBD1
TGTGCCATCACCAGACAGGGGGTGTATGGCTACACCTTC
CAITRQGVYGYTF
>-|15|TRBV6-1|TRBJ2-4|-
TGTGCCAGCAGTGAGATCGCAGGGACCAAAAACATTCAGTACTTC
CASSEIAGTKNIQYF
>-|19|TRBV5-5|TRBJ2-7|TRBD1
TGTGCCAGCAGCCGATATACCGGGACAGGGGGCTTTAACCGCTACGAGCAGTACTTC
CASSRYTGTGGFNRYEQYF
>-|13|TRBV12-3/TRBV12-4|TRBJ1-2|TRBD1
TGTGCCAGCACTCCGGGACAGGGCTATGGCTACACCTTC
CASTPGQGYGYTF
>-|15|TRBV21-1|TRBJ2-5|-
TGTGCCTCCCGGACACACCGACAGGTAGAAGAGACCCAGTACTTC
CASRTHRQVEETQYF
>few|14|TRBV7-9|TRBJ2-3|TRBD1
TGTGCCAGCAGCCGCTTGGGACAGGGGGATACGCAGTATTTT
CASSRLGQGDTQYF
>-|16|TRBV28|TRBJ2-7|-
TGTGCCAGCAGTCCCCAGGCGGGCCCTAGGGCCTACGAGCAGTACTTC
CASSPQAGPRAYEQYF
>-|15|TRBV15|TRBJ2-3|-
TGTGCCACCAGCAGAGATGGTACTAGCACAGATACGCAGTATTTT
CATSRDGTSTDTQYF
>few|13|TRBV6-2/TRBV6-3|TRBJ2-5|-
TGTGCCAGCAGCGGGGCGGAACAAGAGACCCAGTACTTC
CASSGAEQETQYF
>once|17|TRBV7-3|TRBJ2-7|TRBD2
TGTGCCAGCAGCTTAACGCCGCCGGGTAGCGGGAGTTACGAGCAGTACTTC
CASSLTPPGSGSYEQYF
>-|12|TRBV29-1|TRBJ1-2|-
TGCAGCGTTAGGGGGGGCCAGGGAGGCTACACCTTC
CSVRGGQGGYTF
>-|13|TRBV29-1|TRBJ1-5|-
TGCAGCGTTGTGGGTGGTTGGAATCAGCCCCAGCATTTT
CSVVGGWNQPQHF
>few|13|TRBV18|TRBJ2-7|TRBD1
TGTGCCAGCTCTCCAGCTACAGGGGGCGAGCAGTACTTC
CASSPATGGEQYF
>once|13|TRBV28|TRBJ1-1|-
TGTGCCATCACACCTCGGGTCAACACTGAAGCTTTCTTT
CAITPRVNTEAFF
>-|13|TRBV29-1|TRBJ2-2|TRBD1
TGCAGCGGGCGGACAGGCATCACCGGGGAGCTGTTTTTT
CSGRTGITGELFF
>-|13|TRBV12-3/TRBV12-4|TRBJ2-7|TRBD2
TGTGCCAGCAGGGGCGGGGGACCCTACGAGCAGTACTTC
CASRGGGPYEQYF
>-|15|TRBV7-2|TRBJ1-2|-
TGTGCCAGCAGCCAATTGACCCCCTCTACCTATGGCTACACCTTC
CASSQLTPSTYGYTF
>-|12|TRBV10-2|TRBJ1-2|-
TGCGCCAGCAGATCGGGGGCGTGGGGCTACACCTTC
CASRSGAWGYTF
>-|14|TRBV20-1|TRBJ2-7|-
TGCAGTGCTAGAGCCATGGACAACTCCTACGAGCAGTACTTC
CSARAMDNSYEQYF
>once|14|TRBV5-1|TRBJ2-7|TRBD1
TGCGCCAGCAGCAACCAACAGGGGAAATACGAGCAGTACTTC
CASSNQQGKYEQYF
>many|13|TRBV12-3/TRBV12-4|TRBJ1-5|-
TGTGCCAGCAGTTTAAGGAAAAATCAGCCCCAGCATTTT
CASSLRKNQPQHF
>-|16|TRBV27|TRBJ2-3|-
TGTGCCAGCAGTAAACTAGCCGGAGGGTGGACAGATACGCAGTATTTT
CASSKLAGGWTDTQYF
>few|13|TRBV12-3/TRBV12-4|TRBJ2-5|-
TGTGCCAGCAGTTTCCGAGGAGGGGAGACCCAGTACTTC
CASSFRGGETQYF
>-|17|TRBV7-6|TRBJ2-1|TRBD2
TGTGCCAGCAGCTTAAAGGCAACTAGCGGGAGTTACAATGAGCAGTTCTTC
CASSLKATSGSYNEQFF
>-|14|TRBV5-5|TRBJ2-3|-
TGTGCCAGCAGCTTCCGGGCCCCCACAGATACGCAGTATTTT
CASSFRAPTDTQYF
>few|14|TRBV7-2|TRBJ2-7|TRBD1
TGTGCCAGCAGCGTGGGACAGACTCACTACGAGCAGTACTTC
CASSVGQTHYEQYF
>-|15|TRBV24-1|TRBJ2-7|TRBD1
TGTGCCACCAGTGATGCTGGACAGGGGGGTTACGAGCAGTACTTC
CATSDAGQGGYEQYF
>-|14|TRBV27|TRBJ1-2|-
TGTGCCAGCAGTTTAAGGGAGGGGAACTATGGCTACACCTTC
CASSLREGNYGYTF
>-|12|TRBV9|TRBJ2-1|-
TGTGCCAGCAGCCCCTACGGAGGAAAGCAGTTCTTC
CASSPYGGKQFF
>-|14|TRBV3-1|TRBJ2-7|-
TGTGCCAGCAGCCAACAGGCGGTGACCTACGAGCAGTACTTC
CASSQQAVTYEQYF
>-|13|TRBV18|TRBJ2-7|-
TGTGCCAGCTCACCGAATCCCTCCTACGAGCAGTACTTC
CASSPNPSYEQYF
>once|13|TRBV12-3/TRBV12-4|TRBJ1-5|-
TGTGCCAGCAGTGGACAGCCGGATCAGCCCCAGCATTTT
CASSGQPDQPQHF
>-|20|TRBV28|TRBJ2-1|TRBD2
TGTGCCAGCAGTTATCCTTCGGGACTAGCGGGAACTAGCTCCTACAATGAGCAGTTCTTC
CASSYPSGLAGTSSYNEQFF
>-|14|TRBV12-3/TRBV12-4|TRBJ2-1|TRBD1
TGTGCCAGCAGTTTTAGACAGGGGGCATCCGAGCAGTTCTTC
CASSFRQGASEQFF
>-|12|TRBV19|TRBJ2-5|-
TGTGCCAGTAGTATAGGACAGGCCCCCCAGTACTTC
CASSIGQAPQYF
>once|16|TRBV11-2|TRBJ2-5|TRBD2
TGTGCCAGCAGCTGGACTAGCGGGGGGCTGGGGGAGACCCAGTACTTC
CASSWTSGGLGETQYF
>-|14|TRBV5-1|TRBJ2-7|TRBD2
TGCGCCAGCAGCTTCAACCGGACTAGATCCGAGCAGTACTTC
CASSFNRTRSEQYF
>many|20|TRBV4-2|TRBJ2-3|TRBD2
TGTGCCAGCAGCCAAGATCTAGGAGGTTGGGCGGGAGCCCGCACAGATACGCAGTATTTT
CASSQDLGGWAGARTDTQYF
>-|14|TRBV7-3|TRBJ2-3|-
TGTGCCAGCAGCCCTATATTTGGAACAGATACGCAGTATTTT
CASSPIFGTDTQYF